Below, 32 T cell receptor beta chains from the same sample are listed, as sequenced in a study of Graves' ophthalmopathy and Graves' hyperthyroidism. The TCR beta CDR3 regions underwent amplification from RNA transcripts. HTBI primers served in a first-round RT-PCR, which a second-round multiplex PCR followed. One entry per CDR3 protein results from TCRdb running MiXCR on the multiplex PCR reads. The profile shows a few hundred thousand distinct CDR3 sequences, 20% to 25% of them singletons. The source material was peripheral blood. The receptor set was obtained from a woman between 50 and 59 years old with Graves' ophthalmopathy.

This clonotype has just a few counts. This chain links TRBV12-3 or TRBV12-4 with TRBJ1-1, with D possibly TRBD1 on 5 matching bases. V shed 6 bases and J shed 1 base, with 12 bases lying between them. The length of the CDR3 is 14 residues. In DNA form, the CDR3 reads TGTGCCAGCAGATATGCCGGGACGAACACTGAAGCTTTCTTT. Protein product: CASRYAGTNTEAFF.

This clonotype was detected ten times or more. The J gene is TRBJ2-4, the V gene TRBV20-1, with no clear D. In germline, CDR1 is DFQATT, CDR2 SNEGSKA (reference sequence). The CDR3 has 13 amino acids. V lost 1 base and J 0 bases, leaving 4 bases between the germline ends. The CDR3 loop reads CSARVLAKNIQYF. CDR3 DNA sequence: TGCAGTGCTAGAGTTCTAGCCAAAAACATTCAGTACTTC.

This clonotype showed up many times. The rearrangement links TRBV12-3 or TRBV12-4 to TRBJ1-1, with a tentative D call TRBD1 (5 bases). CDR3 length equals 14 residues. Trimming left V 6 bases short and J 3 bases short, with 14 bases between. CDR3 DNA sequence: TGTGCCAGCAGCCCCTTTGGGGGAGACACTGAAGCTTTCTTT. Translating gives CASSPFGGDTEAFF.

This clonotype was seen ten or more times. The chain is built from TRBV2 and TRBJ1-5; perhaps TRBD1 as D (5 bases). The germline gives CDR1 SNHLY, CDR2 FYNNEI. Trimming pared 8 bases from V and 7 bases from J, leaving 15 bases between. This CDR3 has 13 residues. CDR3 nucleotide sequence: TGTGCCAGCGTAAGGGGCACCGCCCAGCCCCAGCATTTT. Protein sequence: CASVRGTAQPQHF.

The table lists this clonotype with many counts. This chain links TRBV14 with TRBJ2-7, with TRBD1 matching over 7 bases. The CDR3 covers 17 residues. J was trimmed by 3 bases and V by 4 bases; bases with no gene match: 15. The germline V gene encodes CDR1 SGHDN and CDR2 FVKESK. As DNA, the CDR3 is TGTGCCAGCAGCCGGAATCAGGGGGAATACCAATTCTACGAGCAGTACTTC. It codes for CASSRNQGEYQFYEQYF.

This clonotype was found a few times. The V and J genes are TRBV3-1 and TRBJ1-2; D is unclear. The CDR3 is 15 residues long. Trimming pared 2 bases from V and 4 bases from J, leaving 14 bases between. Germline CDR1 LGHDT, CDR2 YNNKEL (reference sequence). The CDR3 loop is CASSQYGKLPYGYTF. CDR3 sequence (DNA): TGTGCCAGCAGCCAATACGGGAAGTTGCCCTATGGCTACACCTTC.

This clonotype was found a few times. V is TRBV12-3 or TRBV12-4 and J is TRBJ1-2; TRBD1 aligns across 8 bases. The length of the CDR3 is 13 residues. The V gene end was trimmed by 8 bases and the J gene end by 8 bases; junction bases not matched to a gene: 10. CDR3 nucleotide sequence: TGTGCCAGCGGGTTCGCGGCAGGGGGCGGCTACACCTTC. Translating gives CASGFAAGGGYTF.

The CDR3 nucleotides are TGTGCCACCAGCAGACGGGGTCTTGTAGCTTTCTTT. This codes for CATSRRGLVAFF. The chain joins TRBV15 to TRBJ1-1, with D hard to call. Germline V gene data show CDR1 as LNHNV and CDR2 as YYDKDF (reference sequence). The V end was cut by 2 bases, the J end by 10 bases, with 11 bases between. CDR3 size: 12 residues.

This clonotype was observed at least ten times. The CDR3 DNA reads as TGTGCCAGCAGTTACGGGACCCGAGGCGGGGAGCTGTTTTTT. Residues: CASSYGTRGGELFF. The chain couples TRBV6-5 to TRBJ2-2; D tentatively fits TRBD1 or TRBD2 (5 bases each). This CDR3 contains 14 residues. Germline values: CDR1 MNHEY, CDR2 SVGAGI. Trimming took off 2 bases at V and 7 bases at J, with 11 bases between the two ends.

This clonotype was recorded only once. The rearrangement uses TRBV12-3 or TRBV12-4 and TRBJ2-5; a possible D gene is TRBD1 (6 bases). The CDR3 has 13 amino acids. Trimming shortened V by 5 bases and J by 4 bases, and 11 bases separated the two germline ends. The CDR3 DNA sequence: TGTGCCAGCAGTCCAGGGGACCGAGAGACCCAGTACTTC. This sequence encodes CASSPGDRETQYF.

This clonotype was observed many times. The DNA of the CDR3 is TGTGCCAGCAGTTCTACATACACCGGGGAGCTGTTTTTT. This sequence encodes CASSSTYTGELFF. The chain links TRBV6-5 to TRBJ2-2; no clear D. Trimming took off 4 bases at V and 3 bases at J, with 6 bases between the two ends. The CDR3 has 13 residues. Germline V gives CDR1 MNHEY, CDR2 SVGAGI.

This clonotype appeared many times. This sequence joins TRBV12-3 or TRBV12-4 and TRBJ2-2; TRBD2 aligns across 8 bases. Losses at the gene ends were 5 bases for V and 3 bases for J; bases not matched to a gene: 5. The CDR3 is 15 residues long. The CDR3 DNA is TGTGCCAGCAGTAAGCGTAGCGGGGACACCGGGGAGCTGTTTTTT. Translating it yields CASSKRSGDTGELFF.

The V and J genes are TRBV28 and TRBJ2-5, with 9 positions matching TRBD2. In germline, CDR1 is MDHEN, CDR2 SYDVKM. Trimming at V came to 10 bases and at J to 4 bases, leaving 16 bases not matched to a gene. The CDR3 runs 16 residues. The CDR3 loop is CATNPGGREGRETQYF. CDR3 nucleotides: TGTGCCACGAACCCGGGAGGGCGGGAGGGCCGAGAGACCCAGTACTTC.

This sequence joins TRBV28 and TRBJ1-5; D perhaps matches TRBD1 (5 bases). V shed 1 base and J shed 5 bases, with 12 bases lying between them. This CDR3 is built from 15 residues. Germline loops: CDR1 MDHEN, CDR2 SYDVKM. The CDR3: CASSLSGRKHQPQHF. DNA for the CDR3: TGTGCCAGCAGTTTATCAGGGAGGAAACATCAGCCCCAGCATTTT.

This clonotype was seen repeatedly, ten times or more. This rearrangement joins TRBV7-8 to TRBJ1-5; a weak D match, TRBD1 (5 bases). The CDR3 consists of 14 residues. The germline V gene has CDR1 SGHVS and CDR2 FQNEAQ. Trimming shortened V by 2 bases and J by 7 bases, and 12 bases separated the two germline ends. Written as DNA, the CDR3 is TGTGCCAGCAGCTTAAGAAGGGGCAGGCAGCCCCAGCATTTT. It encodes CASSLRRGRQPQHF.

This clonotype was seen repeatedly, ten times or more. This chain connects TRBV20-1 to TRBJ1-1, with 8 bases identical to TRBD1. Germline V gene lookup returns CDR1 DFQATT and CDR2 SNEGSKA (reference sequence). The ends lost 2 bases at V and 11 bases at J; junction bases unmatched: 7. The CDR3 consists of 12 residues. CDR3 in DNA: TGCAGTGCTAGACAGGGGGCGCGGGATGCTTTCTTT. Translated, it gives CSARQGARDAFF.

This clonotype appeared many times. V gene TRBV20-1 combines with J gene TRBJ2-2; D remains unclear. This CDR3 is built from 12 residues. The V gene lost 7 bases and the J gene lost 1 base, with 7 bases spanning the gap. Germline V gene sequence: CDR1 DFQATT, CDR2 SNEGSKA (reference sequence). CDR3 sequence: CSVRWNTGELFF. For the CDR3, the DNA is TGCAGTGTCAGGTGGAACACCGGGGAGCTGTTTTTT.

This clonotype was seen many times. This chain's CDR3 is CATSPQGFNQPQHF. The CDR3 DNA sequence: TGTGCCACCAGTCCACAGGGGTTCAATCAGCCCCAGCATTTT. V usage is TRBV15 and J usage is TRBJ1-5; 7 bases map to TRBD1. V gave up 6 bases and J gave up 3 bases; unmatched junction bases: 5. The CDR3 length is 14 residues. Germline lookup yields CDR1 LNHNV and CDR2 YYDKDF (reference sequence).

This clonotype was recorded at least ten times. The V and J genes are TRBV6-1 and TRBJ2-7; D tentatively reads TRBD1 or TRBD2 (6 bases each). The CDR3 runs 14 residues. Germline values: CDR1 MNHNS, CDR2 SASEGT. V lost 7 bases and J lost 6, with 19 bases in between. CDR3 amino acids: CASKGDSEVAEQYF. The CDR3 coding sequence is TGTGCCAGCAAGGGGGACTCGGAAGTCGCCGAGCAGTACTTC.

The chain couples TRBV19 to TRBJ1-2, with 7 bases aligning to TRBD1. Germline loops: CDR1 LNHDA, CDR2 SQIVND (reference sequence). The V gene end was trimmed by 7 bases and the J gene end by 4 bases; junction bases not matched to a gene: 18. The CDR3 consists of 17 residues. This CDR3 reads CASTPFVTGASRYGYTF. For the CDR3, the DNA is TGTGCCAGTACCCCGTTTGTTACAGGGGCCAGTCGCTATGGCTACACCTTC.

The chain couples TRBV10-3 to TRBJ1-5, with D uncertain. In germline, CDR1 is ENHRY, CDR2 SYGVKD. The CDR3 has 14 residues. V lost 5 bases to trimming and J lost 6 bases, with 14 bases between them. The CDR3: CAISQEVLGQPQHF. The CDR3 DNA sequence: TGTGCCATCAGTCAAGAGGTTCTTGGTCAGCCCCAGCATTTT.

This clonotype was picked up many times. This chain connects TRBV6-1 to TRBJ2-6, with a weak D call TRBD1 (5 bases). This CDR3 comprises 13 residues. CDR1 is MNHNS, CDR2 SASEGT, per germline. With 6 bases removed from V and 2 bases from J, the gap between germline ends came to 5 bases. The DNA of the CDR3 is TGTGCCAGCAGAGGGGCTGGGGCCAACGTCCTGACTTTC. Translating it yields CASRGAGANVLTF.

The table lists this clonotype with many counts. The chain joins TRBV30 to TRBJ1-5; D unresolved. The CDR3 has 14 residues. V lost 0 bases and J lost 6, with 12 bases in between. The germline gives CDR1 GTSNPN, CDR2 SVGIG (reference sequence). The CDR3 sequence is CAWSVHMNGQPQHF. The CDR3 DNA reads TGTGCCTGGAGTGTACACATGAACGGTCAGCCCCAGCATTTT.

The table lists this clonotype with many counts. J is TRBJ1-1 and V is TRBV28; 7 bases line up with TRBD1. The junction had 9 bases not matched to a gene; V was cut back by 5 bases and J by 12 bases. Germline V gene sequence: CDR1 MDHEN, CDR2 SYDVKM. This CDR3 contains 12 residues. The DNA for the CDR3 is TGTGCCAGCAGTCGACCCGAGAGGGGGCCTTTCTTT. Translation gives CASSRPERGPFF. Looking up the rest from reference TRBV28 and TRBJ1-1 gives the full variable domain: DVKVTQSSRYLVKRTGEKVFLECVQDMDHENMFWYRQDPGLGLRLIYFSYDVKMKEKGDIPEGYSVSREKKERFSLILESASTNQTSMYLCASSRPERGPFFGQGTRLTVV.

This clonotype was detected ten times or more. The V gene is TRBV10-3, the J gene TRBJ2-7; 7 nucleotides align to TRBD2. Germline lookup yields CDR1 ENHRY and CDR2 SYGVKD. This CDR3 is 17 amino acids long. The V and J ends lost 3 bases and 0 bases, in that order; junction bases with no gene match: 11. CDR3 sequence (DNA): TGTGCCATCAGTGATCCTAGCGGCTCCACCAGCTCCTACGAGCAGTACTTC. Translating it yields CAISDPSGSTSSYEQYF.

This clonotype has ten or more counts. This chain connects TRBV19 to TRBJ2-3; TRBD2 matches 11 bases. Germline V gene lookup returns CDR1 LNHDA and CDR2 SQIVND (reference sequence). CDR3 size: 16 residues. Trimming removed 7 bases from V and 4 bases from J; junction bases left unmatched: 10. CDR3 sequence (DNA): TGTGCCAGTACCCGTGATAGCGGGAGGGCCCCAGATACGCAGTATTTT. Its protein is CASTRDSGRAPDTQYF. The variable domain in full, with the rest retrieved from reference TRBV19 and TRBJ2-3, is DGGITQSPKYLFRKEGQNVTLSCEQNLNHDAMYWYRQDPGQGLRLIYYSQIVNDFQKGDIAEGYSVSREKKESFPLTVTSAQKNPTAFYLCASTRDSGRAPDTQYFGPGTRLTVL.

This clonotype was found many times. The gene calls are TRBV5-1 and TRBJ2-4; D uncertain. V lost 0 bases and J 1 base, leaving 11 bases between the germline ends. This CDR3 is 16 amino acids long. Germline V gives CDR1 SGHRS, CDR2 YFSETQ. The CDR3 protein is CASSLEGDAAKNIQYF. The CDR3 coding sequence is TGCGCCAGCAGCTTGGAAGGAGACGCCGCCAAAAACATTCAGTACTTC.

This clonotype showed up many times. The CDR3 DNA is TGTGCCAGCAGCTTCGGGAGCGGAGAAGAGACCCAGTACTTC. Translation gives CASSFGSGEETQYF. The chain has TRBV7-2 and TRBJ2-5, with D possibly matching TRBD2 (6 bases). V gave up 3 bases and J gave up 3 bases, with 11 bases separating them. Germline V gene sequence: CDR1 SGHTA, CDR2 FQGNSA. The CDR3 covers 14 residues.

The J gene is TRBJ1-1, the V gene TRBV9; the D gene is possibly TRBD1 (5 bases). CDR3 length: 13 amino acids. V lost 4 bases, J lost 7 bases, and 14 bases lay in between. The germline gives CDR1 SGDLS, CDR2 YYNGEE. CDR3 region: CASSQSGGYEAFF. For the CDR3, the DNA is TGTGCCAGCAGCCAATCTGGGGGGTATGAAGCTTTCTTT. Variable domain in full (rest from reference TRBV9 and TRBJ1-1): DSGVTQTPKHLITATGQRVTLRCSPRSGDLSVYWYQQSLDQGLQFLIQYYNGEERAKGNILERFSAQQFPDLHSELNLSSLELGDSALYFCASSQSGGYEAFFGQGTRLTVV.

This clonotype came up many times. The chain recombines TRBV28 with TRBJ2-5; either TRBD1 or TRBD2 may supply D (6 bases each). The CDR3 loop spans 16 amino acids. Trimming took off 8 bases at V and 3 bases at J, with 22 bases between the two ends. CDR1 is MDHEN and CDR2 is SYDVKM in the germline V gene. The CDR3 DNA is TGTGCCAGCCGCCCCGGGGGCACGTTGCGAAAAGAGACCCAGTACTTC. This translates into CASRPGGTLRKETQYF.

This clonotype was detected many times. The CDR3, as DNA: TGCAGTGCTCCCTCACGCTACGAGCAGTACTTC. Protein product: CSAPSRYEQYF. The chain recombines TRBV20-1 with TRBJ2-7; D is unresolved. The CDR3 runs 11 residues. Trimming took 5 bases from V and 3 from J, leaving 8 bases between them. Looked up from germline, CDR1 is DFQATT and CDR2 is SNEGSKA (reference sequence).

V and J are TRBV18 and TRBJ1-6, with TRBD1 matching 9 bases. CDR3 size: 16 residues. Germline CDR1 KGHSH, CDR2 LQKENI. V lost 4 bases to trimming and J lost 6 bases; unmatched junction nucleotides: 7. The CDR3 nucleotides are TGTGCCAGCTCACAGGTACAGGGGGCAGCTAATTCACCCCTCCACTTT. Amino acid sequence: CASSQVQGAANSPLHF.